One and the same sample provided the 20 T cell receptor beta chains below, sequenced in a study of blood T cell repertoires in COVID-19. Sequencing used immunoSEQ multiplex PCR; TCRdb keeps in-frame clones, though not all of them. The data hold about 69,000 clones, with 60% to 80% observed a single time. Input material: peripheral blood. These receptors originate from a man in his sixties with acute or convalescent COVID-19.

This clone is labeled as medium-sized. The rearrangement links TRBV23-1 to TRBJ1-2; 8 bases are a match to TRBD1. TRBV23-1 is an ORF; its function is uncertain. CDR3 length: 13 residues. J lost 8 bases, V lost 8 bases, and 10 bases had no gene match. CDR3 DNA sequence: TGCGCCAGCGGCGACAGGGGTAATCGGGGCTACACCTTC. Protein product: CASGDRGNRGYTF.

This chain joins TRBV5-1 and TRBJ2-5, with 8 positions matching TRBD1. The CDR3 consists of 15 residues. The germline V gene encodes CDR1 SGHRS and CDR2 YFSETQ. Trimming took 10 bases from V and 2 from J; bases not matched to a gene: 13. CDR3 amino acids: CASTYLGQGQETQYF. The CDR3 DNA is TGCGCCTCCACTTACCTAGGACAGGGACAAGAGACCCAGTACTTC. Together with reference TRBV5-1 and TRBJ2-5, the CDR3 gives the full variable domain: KAGVTQTPRYLIKTRGQQVTLSCSPISGHRSVSWYQQTPGQGLQFLFEYFSETQRNKGNFPGRFSGRQFSNSRSEMNVSTLELGDSALYLCASTYLGQGQETQYFGPGTRLLVL.

The V and J genes are TRBV5-1 and TRBJ1-4; TRBD1 agrees at 8 bases. V was pared by 4 bases and J by 8 bases, with 7 bases of the junction left unmatched. The germline V gene encodes CDR1 SGHRS and CDR2 YFSETQ. There are 14 residues in the CDR3. CDR3 region: CASSVQGEGEKLFF. CDR3 in DNA: TGCGCCAGCAGCGTACAGGGGGAAGGGGAAAAACTGTTTTTT.

The chain employs TRBV29-1 and TRBJ2-1; 7 bases fit TRBD1. V was clipped by 4 bases and J by 6 bases; unmatched bases: 15. CDR1 and CDR2 (germline): SQVTM, ANQGSEA. The CDR3 totals 16 residues. CDR3 bases: TGCAGCGTTGCGAAAGGGCGGGCAGGGGGTCTCAATGAGCAGTTCTTC. Residues: CSVAKGRAGGLNEQFF.

The chain combines TRBV19 with TRBJ1-1; TRBD1 might be the D (5 bases). This CDR3 comprises 14 residues. Trimming removed 7 bases at V and 4 bases at J, with 16 bases between. Germline CDR1 LNHDA, CDR2 SQIVND (reference sequence). CDR3 amino acids: CASILSRAGTEAFF. The CDR3 DNA reads TGTGCCAGTATTTTGAGCAGGGCCGGCACTGAAGCTTTCTTT.

The chain employs TRBV3-1 (or the pseudogene TRBV3-2) and TRBJ1-5, with D perhaps TRBD1 (5 bases). The CDR3 length is 14 residues. The V and J ends lost 1 base and 6 bases respectively, with 10 bases between them. Germline-derived CDR1 and CDR2 are LGHDT and YNNKEL (reference sequence). The CDR3 loop reads CASSQGRVPQPQHF. In DNA form, the CDR3 reads TGTGCCAGCAGCCAAGGCAGGGTCCCTCAGCCCCAGCATTTT.

As concerns this clone: The identical CDR3 is also encoded by other nucleotide sequences in the sample. This sequence joins TRBV5-1 and TRBJ2-7; the match to TRBD1 covers 8 bases. Trimming cost V 3 bases and J 3 bases; bases outside gene matches: 8. The V gene's germline CDR1 is SGHRS and CDR2 YFSETQ. This CDR3 has 15 amino acids. The CDR3 DNA reads TGCGCCAGCAGCTGGAGTTCGGGACAGGTCTACGAGCAGTACTTC. Protein: CASSWSSGQVYEQYF.

The V and J genes are TRBV29-1 and TRBJ1-1, with 7 bases aligning to TRBD1. The CDR3 contains 16 residues. V lost 4 bases to trimming and J lost 3 bases; unmatched junction nucleotides: 14. Germline assignment: CDR1 SQVTM and CDR2 ANQGSEA. In DNA form, the CDR3 reads TGCAGCGTTGTTGGACAGGCTGATGTTTGGGACACTGAAGCTTTCTTT. Protein product: CSVVGQADVWDTEAFF.

The V gene is TRBV7-2, the J gene TRBJ2-7, with a tentative D call TRBD1 (5 bases). V was clipped by 4 bases and J by 5 bases, with 15 bases between them. Germline CDR1 is SGHTA and CDR2 is FQGNSA. CDR3 length: 14 amino acids. CDR3: CASSSPTDFHEQYF. As DNA, the CDR3 is TGTGCCAGCAGCTCCCCGACAGATTTCCACGAGCAGTACTTC.

V is TRBV9 and J is TRBJ2-3, with 10 bases that match TRBD2. The CDR3 has 14 amino acids. Germline loops: CDR1 SGDLS, CDR2 YYNGEE. V shed 7 bases, J shed 3 bases, and the junction held 5 bases outside the gene matches. CDR3 amino acids: CASSSGGITDTQYF. CDR3 DNA: TGTGCCAGCTCTAGCGGGGGTATAACAGATACGCAGTATTTT.

This clone came up once. J is TRBJ1-3 and V is TRBV10-3, with D possibly being TRBD1 (6 bases). CDR1 and CDR2 (germline): ENHRY, SYGVKD. Trimming shortened V by 0 bases and J by 0 bases, and 9 bases separated the two germline ends. The CDR3 extends over 16 amino acids. This CDR3 reads CAISESGDNSGNTIYF. The CDR3 DNA follows: TGTGCCATCAGTGAGTCCGGGGACAACTCTGGAAACACCATATATTTT.

The V call is TRBV4-3, the J call TRBJ2-7; D is possibly TRBD1 (6 bases). From germline, CDR1 is LGHNA and CDR2 YSLEER. The V and J ends lost 0 bases and 0 bases respectively, with 18 bases between them. The CDR3 contains 18 residues. The CDR3 nucleotides are TGCGCCAGCAGCCAAGATTTATCCGACAGGCTTTACTCCTACGAGCAGTACTTC. Its translation: CASSQDLSDRLYSYEQYF.

This clone was observed at least ten times. This chain links TRBV29-1 with TRBJ1-1, with D possibly TRBD1 on 5 matching bases. Germline V CDR1 and CDR2: SQVTM, ANQGSEA. V lost 5 bases, J lost 4 bases, and 20 bases lay in between. The CDR3 totals 15 residues. The CDR3 DNA reads TGCAGCGTTATAAGTCCCGGGCCTCAGGGCACTGAAGCTTTCTTT. Translating gives CSVISPGPQGTEAFF.

The V gene is TRBV19, the J gene TRBJ1-1; 7 nucleotides match TRBD1. The ends lost 5 bases at V and 4 bases at J; junction bases unmatched: 16. In germline, CDR1 is LNHDA, CDR2 SQIVND (reference sequence). The CDR3 loop spans 17 amino acids. CDR3 bases: TGTGCCAGTAGTGGGGCGACAGGGTCGTTAGTTTTCACTGAAGCTTTCTTT. Translating gives CASSGATGSLVFTEAFF. The whole variable domain, remainder taken from reference TRBV19 and TRBJ1-1, is DGGITQSPKYLFRKEGQNVTLSCEQNLNHDAMYWYRQDPGQGLRLIYYSQIVNDFQKGDIAEGYSVSREKKESFPLTVTSAQKNPTAFYLCASSGATGSLVFTEAFFGQGTRLTVV.

V is TRBV27 and J is TRBJ1-1, with 7 bases identical to TRBD1. J was trimmed by 5 bases and V by 4 bases; bases with no gene match: 7. The CDR3 totals 14 residues. Germline values: CDR1 MNHEY, CDR2 SMNVEV (reference sequence). CDR3 bases: TGTGCCAGCAGTTCTGCGACAGGGAAGACTGAAGCTTTCTTT. Protein sequence: CASSSATGKTEAFF.

In the case of this clone: Within the sample, other DNA sequences also encode this same CDR3. J is TRBJ2-3 and V is TRBV4-3, with 10 positions matching TRBD2. The CDR3 sequence is 16 residues long. Germline V gives CDR1 LGHNA, CDR2 YSLEER. V lost 0 bases and J lost 1; bases outside the gene matches: 1. The CDR3 is CASSQDLAGGTDTQYF. As DNA, the CDR3 is TGCGCCAGCAGCCAAGACCTAGCGGGGGGCACAGATACGCAGTATTTT.

This chain connects TRBV6-5 to TRBJ1-5; possibly TRBD1 for D (6 bases). CDR3 length: 13 residues. V lost 6 bases and J 9 bases, leaving 15 bases between the germline ends. CDR1 is MNHEY and CDR2 is SVGAGI in the germline V gene. CDR3 region: CASSRGQYLPQHF. CDR3 coding DNA: TGTGCCAGCAGCCGAGGACAGTACCTGCCCCAGCATTTT.

This clone has just one count. V gene TRBV7-9 combines with J gene TRBJ1-4; D might be TRBD1 (6 bases). There are 15 residues in the CDR3. Germline CDR1 SEHNR, CDR2 FQNEAQ (reference sequence). V shed 1 base and J shed 3 bases, with 9 bases lying between them. The chain's CDR3 is CASSLVKGANEKLFF. DNA of the CDR3: TGTGCCAGCAGCTTAGTAAAGGGGGCTAATGAAAAACTGTTTTTT.

The chain carries TRBV14 and TRBJ2-7, with 9 bases aligning to TRBD1. This CDR3 comprises 14 residues. Germline assignment: CDR1 SGHDN and CDR2 FVKESK. Trimming cost V 4 bases and J 2 bases; bases outside gene matches: 3. The CDR3 protein is CASSRTGDPYEQYF. DNA of the CDR3: TGTGCCAGCAGCCGGACAGGGGATCCCTACGAGCAGTACTTC.

This clone was detected a few times. The V gene is TRBV5-6, the J gene TRBJ1-2; 9 bases agree with TRBD1. V was pared by 4 bases and J by 5 bases, with 6 bases of the junction left unmatched. CDR1 and CDR2 from the germline V gene are SGHDT and YYEEEE. CDR3 length: 14 residues. CDR3 nucleotides: TGTGCCAGCAGCCCGGGACAGGGTGGGTATGGCTACACCTTC. Amino acid sequence: CASSPGQGGYGYTF. The complete variable domain, with remaining parts taken from reference TRBV5-6 and TRBJ1-2, reads DAGVTQSPTHLIKTRGQQVTLRCSPKSGHDTVSWYQQALGQGPQFIFQYYEEEERQRGNFPDRFSGHQFPNYSSELNVNALLLGDSALYLCASSPGQGGYGYTFGSGTRLTVV.